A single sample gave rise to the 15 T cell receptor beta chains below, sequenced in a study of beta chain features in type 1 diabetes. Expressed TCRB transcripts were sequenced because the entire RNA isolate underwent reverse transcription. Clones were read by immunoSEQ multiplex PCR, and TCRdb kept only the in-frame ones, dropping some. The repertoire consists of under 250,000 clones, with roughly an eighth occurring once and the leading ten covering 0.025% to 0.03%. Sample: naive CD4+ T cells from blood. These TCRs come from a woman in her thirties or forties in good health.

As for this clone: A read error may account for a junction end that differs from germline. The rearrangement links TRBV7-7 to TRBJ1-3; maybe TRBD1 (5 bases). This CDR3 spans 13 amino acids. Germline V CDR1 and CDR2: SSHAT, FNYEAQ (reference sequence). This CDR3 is CASSPGVGNTIYF. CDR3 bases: TGTGCTAGCAGCCCGGGGGTTGGAAACACCATATATTTT.

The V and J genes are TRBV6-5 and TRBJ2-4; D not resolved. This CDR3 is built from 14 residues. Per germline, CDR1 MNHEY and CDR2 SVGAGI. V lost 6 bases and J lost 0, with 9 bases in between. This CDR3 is CASRTTEAKNIQYF. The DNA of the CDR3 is TGTGCCAGCAGGACGACTGAAGCCAAAAACATTCAGTACTTC.

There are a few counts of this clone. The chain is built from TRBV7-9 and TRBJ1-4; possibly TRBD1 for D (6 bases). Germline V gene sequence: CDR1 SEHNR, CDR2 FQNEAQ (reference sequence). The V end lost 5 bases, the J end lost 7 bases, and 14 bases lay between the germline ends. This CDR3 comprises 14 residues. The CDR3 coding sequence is TGTGCCAGCAGCCCCTCAGGGGCGCTTGAAAAACTGTTTTTT. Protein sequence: CASSPSGALEKLFF.

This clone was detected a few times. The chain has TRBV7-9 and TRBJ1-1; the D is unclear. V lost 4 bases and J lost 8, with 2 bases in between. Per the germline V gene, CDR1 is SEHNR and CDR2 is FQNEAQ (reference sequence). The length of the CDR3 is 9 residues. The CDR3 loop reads CASSSEAFF. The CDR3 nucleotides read TGTGCCAGCAGCTCAGAAGCTTTCTTT.

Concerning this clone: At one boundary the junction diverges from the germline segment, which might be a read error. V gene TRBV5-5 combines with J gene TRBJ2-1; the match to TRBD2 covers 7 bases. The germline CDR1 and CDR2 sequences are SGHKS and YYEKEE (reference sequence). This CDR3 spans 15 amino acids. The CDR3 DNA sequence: TGTGCCAGCAGCTTGTTGGGGGGGTCCTCCAATGAGCAGTTCTTC. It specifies CASSLLGGSSNEQFF.

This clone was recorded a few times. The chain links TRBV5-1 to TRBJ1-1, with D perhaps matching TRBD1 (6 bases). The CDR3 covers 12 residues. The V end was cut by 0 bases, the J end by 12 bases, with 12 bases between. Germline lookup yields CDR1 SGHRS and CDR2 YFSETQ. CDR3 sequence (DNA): TGCGCCAGCAGCTTGGACAGGGTCAGGTCTTTCTTT. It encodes CASSLDRVRSFF.

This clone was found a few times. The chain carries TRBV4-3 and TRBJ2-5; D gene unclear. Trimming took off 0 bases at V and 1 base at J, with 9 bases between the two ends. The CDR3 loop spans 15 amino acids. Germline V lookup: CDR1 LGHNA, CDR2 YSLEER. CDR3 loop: CASSQDRKFQETQYF. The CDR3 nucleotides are TGCGCCAGCAGCCAAGATCGTAAATTCCAAGAGACCCAGTACTTC.

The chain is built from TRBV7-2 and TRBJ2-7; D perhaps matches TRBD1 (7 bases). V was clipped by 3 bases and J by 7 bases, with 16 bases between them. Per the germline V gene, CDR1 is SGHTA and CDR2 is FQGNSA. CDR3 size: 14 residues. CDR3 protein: CASSLYRQGGEQYF. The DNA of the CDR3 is TGTGCCAGCAGCTTGTATAGGCAGGGGGGAGAGCAGTACTTC.

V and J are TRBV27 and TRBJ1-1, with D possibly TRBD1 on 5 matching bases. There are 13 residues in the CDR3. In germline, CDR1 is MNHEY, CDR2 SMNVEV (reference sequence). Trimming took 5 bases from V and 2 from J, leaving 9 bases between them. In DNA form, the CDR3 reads TGTGCCAGCAGTCTACAGGTAAACACTGAAGCTTTCTTT. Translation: CASSLQVNTEAFF.

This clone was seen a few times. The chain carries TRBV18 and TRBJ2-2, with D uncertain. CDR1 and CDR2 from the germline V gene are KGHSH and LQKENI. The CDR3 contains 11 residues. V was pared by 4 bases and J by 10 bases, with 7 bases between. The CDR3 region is CASSLTPELFF. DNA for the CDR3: TGTGCCAGCTCACTGACACCGGAGCTGTTTTTT.

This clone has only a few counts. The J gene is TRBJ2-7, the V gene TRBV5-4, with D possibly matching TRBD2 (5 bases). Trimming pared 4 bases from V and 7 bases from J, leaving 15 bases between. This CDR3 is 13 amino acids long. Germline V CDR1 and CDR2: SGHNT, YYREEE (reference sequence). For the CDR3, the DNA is TGTGCCAGCAGCCCGAGGGCGGCGGCGGAGCAGTACTTC. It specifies CASSPRAAAEQYF.

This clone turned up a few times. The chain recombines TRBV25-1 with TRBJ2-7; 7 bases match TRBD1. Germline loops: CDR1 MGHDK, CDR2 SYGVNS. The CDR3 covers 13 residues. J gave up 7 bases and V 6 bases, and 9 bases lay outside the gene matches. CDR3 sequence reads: CASSLTGREEQYF. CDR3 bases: TGTGCCAGCAGCCTGACAGGGAGAGAGGAGCAGTACTTC.

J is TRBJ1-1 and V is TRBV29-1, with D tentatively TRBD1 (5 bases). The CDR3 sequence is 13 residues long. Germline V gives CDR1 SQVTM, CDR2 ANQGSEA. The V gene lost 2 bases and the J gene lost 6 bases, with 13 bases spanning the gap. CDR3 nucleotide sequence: TGCAGCGTTGAATTATGGGTACAGGCTGAAGCTTTCTTT. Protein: CSVELWVQAEAFF.

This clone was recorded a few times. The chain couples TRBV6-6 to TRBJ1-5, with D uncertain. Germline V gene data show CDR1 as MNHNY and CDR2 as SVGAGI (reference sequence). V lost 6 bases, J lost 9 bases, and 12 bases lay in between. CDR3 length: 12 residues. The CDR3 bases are TGTGCCAGCAGCCTATCCATTATGCCCCAGCATTTT. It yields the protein CASSLSIMPQHF.

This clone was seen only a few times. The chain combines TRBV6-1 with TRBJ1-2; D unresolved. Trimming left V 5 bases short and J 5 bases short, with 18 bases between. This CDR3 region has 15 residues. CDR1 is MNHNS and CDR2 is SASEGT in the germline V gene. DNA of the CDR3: TGTGCCAGCAGTCCGCAGTTCCTCACTACGTATGGCTACACCTTC. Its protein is CASSPQFLTTYGYTF.